The TCR beta chain under discussion was sequenced for a study of T cell changes during pregnancy in multiple sclerosis. CDR3 size: 14 residues. The V and J ends lost 6 bases and 5 bases, in that order; junction bases with no gene match: 3. Germline assignment: CDR1 SNHLY and CDR2 FYNNEI. Assay used: immunoSEQ multiplex PCR; TCRdb lists only in-frame clones, some missing. The table shows tens of thousands of clones, with around 90% occurring only once. The receptor's source is a female donor with multiple sclerosis, enrolled in a pregnancy study. Sequenced here: CD4+ T cells from peripheral blood mononuclear cells, sampled in the first trimester of pregnancy. This chain links TRBV2 with TRBJ1-4; 10 nucleotides agree with TRBD1. CDR3 residues: CASREGQGNEKLFF. CDR3 nucleotides: TGTGCCAGCAGAGAGGGACAGGGGAATGAAAAACTGTTTTTT.